This TCR beta chain was recovered during a study of shared clonotypes between healthy human individuals (dated by TCRdb to the early 2020s). Regarding the complete study: A couple of women and a few men aged 18 to 49 years were included in the cohort. Per donor, three plates each were used for CD4 naive and CD4 memory, two for CD8 naive, and one for CD8 memory. To estimate repertoire size and how much clonotype sharing occurs between individuals, the study deeply sequenced the blood TCR repertoires of 4 to 6 healthy adults. Libraries were prepared and TCR repertoires were sequenced by different laboratories using diverse techniques, in order to increase sequencing depth and limit assay-specific biases. Each donor's leukapheresis produced roughly between roughly 0.85 and 9 billion PBMCs.

Using the deep immunoSEQ assay, multiplex PCR amplified TCR CDR3 regions from genomic DNA. For each cell subset, the extracted genomic DNA was distributed evenly across all wells of several immunoSEQ 96-well plates, and each plate served as one replicate. For sorted subsets, each replicate PCR was loaded with 200 ng genomic DNA, equivalent to 30,000 to 35,000 T cell genomes. The purified libraries were quantified using a Qubit 3.0 fluorometer, sized with a Bioanalyzer 2100, and then quantified again using the KAPA Library Quantification kit. Each immunoSEQ 96-well plate was sequenced on its own single-read 150-cycle Illumina NextSeq 550 flow cell. Turning to the authors' computational methods: Because the immunoSEQ output held only junctional sequences and lacked quality scores, the filtering could not match the filtering applied to full-length reads. Sequences were annotated with PyIR, a Python wrapper for IgBLAST v1.9, and V/J genes and CDR3 were assigned using IMGT germline references. Reads were filtered out if the reads had weak V/J assignments (E-value above 1e-6), no CDR3, stop codons, out-of-frame junctions, or ambiguous translated residues. V3J clonotypes were defined as sequences sharing an identical inferred V gene, J gene, and CDR3 amino acid sequence. Percentage overlap between repertoires was computed as shared unique clonotypes divided by the size of the smaller repertoire. Repertoire richness was assessed with RTK rarefaction, the Chao1 estimator, and Recon v2.1 estimates of unobserved clonotypes. OLGA was used to compute generation probabilities for all TCRbeta clonotypes that the gDNA method yielded from several donors. In its TCRdb copy, this immuneACCESS table keeps in-frame sequences only and misses some clones. Where compared with another copy, unresolved V genes explain less than half of these, and the others have no known cause. V, J and clone size derive from that table, while D and trimming were established from the DNA sequence. Within this sample are around 980,000 clones, with 78% of them counted one time only. The biggest ten clones account for roughly 0.57% of the sample.

The donors were healthy, HIV-negative adults with no recently reported acute infections or vaccinations. All donors were Caucasian adults living in Nashville, Tennessee, USA. CD4+ T cells were enriched by magnetic negative selection; naive cells were then positively selected on CD45RA, and the negative fraction formed the memory subset. Blood was obtained by leukapheresis, after which PBMCs were separated by Ficoll-Histopaque density gradient centrifugation and cryopreserved in liquid nitrogen vapor phase. Purity and quantity of every magnetically sorted T cell population were checked by analytical flow cytometry. Genomic DNA was isolated from each sorted fraction and quantified by UV absorbance on a Nanodrop 2000c. The germline V gene specifies SGHRS as CDR1 and YFSETQ as CDR2. From its cysteine to its phenylalanine, the CDR3 spans 13 amino acids. Only the CDR3 DNA is retained, 39 bases long and in frame from the first base. V and J are truncated by 4 bases and 3 bases respectively, leaving an intervening sequence of 7 bases.

The table lists this clone with many counts. This clone's antigen is unknown. Base qualities are missing; no much larger clone stands one base away. Findings and caveats that apply to the study as a whole: Because the study included a small number of donors, the genetic and exposure-history diversity represented was limited. Compared with non-shared clonotypes, the clonotypes found in all four sorted-subset donors had higher generation probabilities. Naive subsets generally had larger estimated clonotype richness than memory subsets. Sampling was restricted to blood, and TCR repertoires in tissues likely differ from the TCR repertoires found in blood. Sharing across four donors was observed for roughly 5% of naive CD4, over 3% of naive CD8, over 2% of memory CD4, and about 0.4% of memory CD8 clonotypes. Even with the large sequencing depth, rarefaction of the sorted-subset datasets indicated that sequencing was incomplete. Pairwise subsampling led to the expectation that sequencing depth would affect the degree of clonotype sharing among donors.

The source is a young man in good health. Some clones in this sample may be carry-over from other donors' samples. The chain uses TRBV5-1 and TRBJ2-2; the D call is tentative, TRBD1 or TRBD2, as each matches 5 bases. The sequencing input was memory CD4+ T cells from PBMCs. This sample's cell subset or site label indicates: CD45RA-negative fraction. The base sequence is TGCGCCAGCAGCCGGGACCACACCGGGGAGCTGTTTTTT. Its product reads: CASSRDHTGELFF.